This T cell receptor beta chain was documented in a study of tumor-infiltrating lymphocytes in primary liver carcinoma. Researchers generated TCR beta cDNA from around 0.55 ug of total RNA, relying on a constant-region primer. Three nested multiplex PCR rounds, a slightly modified ARM-PCR, produced the libraries for TCR beta. Both of the initial two PCR rounds ran for approximately 11 cycles and employed TRBV1-TRBV30 forward primers alongside a C-beta reverse primer. TCRdb re-called the multiplex PCR reads through MiXCR, storing one row per CDR3 protein. The sample yields 90,000 to 150,000 distinct CDR3 sequences, roughly 75% seen once. The germline V gene has CDR1 SQVTM and CDR2 ANQGSEA. CDR3 length equals 15 residues. V dropped 8 bases and J dropped 5 bases, with 24 bases sitting between them. Extraction of RNA together with DNA used about 18-31 mg of unsorted bulk tissue.

This sequence was found in a woman in her sixties with primary liver carcinoma and hepatitis B virus infection. The specimen was tumor-adjacent normal liver tissue. The chain employs TRBV29-1 and TRBJ2-5; D possibly uses TRBD1 or TRBD2 (6 bases each). As DNA, the CDR3 is TGCAGCATAACCAAAGGGGGGACTGTCCAGGAGACCCAGTACTTC. Translation: CSITKGGTVQETQYF.